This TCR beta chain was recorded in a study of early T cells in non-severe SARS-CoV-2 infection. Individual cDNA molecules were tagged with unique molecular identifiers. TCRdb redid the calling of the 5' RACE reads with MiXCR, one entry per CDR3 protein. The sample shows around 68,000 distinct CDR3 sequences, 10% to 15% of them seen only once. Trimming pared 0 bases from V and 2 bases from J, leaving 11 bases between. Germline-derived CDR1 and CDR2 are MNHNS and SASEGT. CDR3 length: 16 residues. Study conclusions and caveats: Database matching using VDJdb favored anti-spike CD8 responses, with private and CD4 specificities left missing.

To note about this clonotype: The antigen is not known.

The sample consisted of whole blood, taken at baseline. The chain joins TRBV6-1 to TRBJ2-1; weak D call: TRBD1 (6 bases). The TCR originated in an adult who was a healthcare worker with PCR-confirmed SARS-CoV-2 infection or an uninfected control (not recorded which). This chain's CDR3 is CASSEAQGTPYNEQFF. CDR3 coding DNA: TGTGCCAGCAGTGAAGCACAGGGAACTCCCTACAATGAGCAGTTCTTC.